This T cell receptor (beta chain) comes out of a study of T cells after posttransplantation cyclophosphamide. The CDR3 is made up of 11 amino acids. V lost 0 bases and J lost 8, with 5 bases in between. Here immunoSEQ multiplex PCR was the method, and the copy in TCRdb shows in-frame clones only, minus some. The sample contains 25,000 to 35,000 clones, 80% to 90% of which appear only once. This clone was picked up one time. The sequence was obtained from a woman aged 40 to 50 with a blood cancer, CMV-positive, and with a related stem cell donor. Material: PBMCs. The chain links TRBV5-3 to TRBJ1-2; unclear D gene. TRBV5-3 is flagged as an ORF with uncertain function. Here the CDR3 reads CARSLGAGYTF. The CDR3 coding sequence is TGTGCCAGAAGCTTGGGGGCGGGCTACACCTTC.